This note documents a single T cell receptor beta chain sequence. These data originate in a study of T cell changes during pregnancy in multiple sclerosis. The CDR3 has 16 amino acids. CDR1 SGHTS and CDR2 YDEGEE come from the germline V gene. With 4 bases clipped from V and 0 bases from J, the junction kept 7 bases outside the gene matches. Only in-frame clones appear in the TCRdb table, and some are missing; sequencing was by immunoSEQ multiplex PCR. The data show 39,000 or so clones, about 90% seen once. The receptor was derived from a female donor with multiple sclerosis, enrolled in a pregnancy study. The V and J genes are TRBV5-8 and TRBJ1-5, with 7 positions matching TRBD1. The sample was CD8+ T cells from peripheral blood mononuclear cells, taken in the first trimester of pregnancy. The CDR3 protein is CASSDMTGYSNQPQHF. CDR3 nucleotides: TGTGCCAGCAGCGACATGACAGGGTATAGCAATCAGCCCCAGCATTTT. Full variable domain (remainder filled in from reference TRBV5-8 and TRBJ1-5): EAGVTQSPTHLIKTRGQQATLRCSPISGHTSVYWYQQALGLGLQFLLWYDEGEERNRGNFPPRFSGRQFPNYSSELNVNALELEDSALYLCASSDMTGYSNQPQHFGDGTRLSIL.